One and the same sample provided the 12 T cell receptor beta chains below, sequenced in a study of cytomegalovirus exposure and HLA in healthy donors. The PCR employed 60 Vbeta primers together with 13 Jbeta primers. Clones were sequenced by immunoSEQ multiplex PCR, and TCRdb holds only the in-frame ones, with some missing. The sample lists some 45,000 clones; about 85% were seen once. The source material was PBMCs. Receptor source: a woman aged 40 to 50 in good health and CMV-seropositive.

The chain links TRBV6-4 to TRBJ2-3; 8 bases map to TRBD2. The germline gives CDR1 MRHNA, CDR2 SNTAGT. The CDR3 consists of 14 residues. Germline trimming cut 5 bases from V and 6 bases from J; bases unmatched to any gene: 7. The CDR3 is CASSSRGEIDTQYF. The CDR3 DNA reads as TGTGCCAGCAGTTCGCGGGGGGAGATCGATACGCAGTATTTT.

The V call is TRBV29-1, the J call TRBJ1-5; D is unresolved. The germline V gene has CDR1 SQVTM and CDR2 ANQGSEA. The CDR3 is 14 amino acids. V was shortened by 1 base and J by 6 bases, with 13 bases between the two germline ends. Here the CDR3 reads CSVEAEQKGQPQHF. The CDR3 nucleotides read TGCAGCGTTGAAGCGGAGCAGAAAGGTCAGCCCCAGCATTTT. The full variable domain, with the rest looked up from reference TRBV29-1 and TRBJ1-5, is SAVISQKPSRDICQRGTSLTIQCQVDSQVTMMFWYRQQPGQSLTLIATANQGSEATYESGFVIDKFPISRPNLTFSTLTVSNMSPEDSSIYLCSVEAEQKGQPQHFGDGTRLSIL.

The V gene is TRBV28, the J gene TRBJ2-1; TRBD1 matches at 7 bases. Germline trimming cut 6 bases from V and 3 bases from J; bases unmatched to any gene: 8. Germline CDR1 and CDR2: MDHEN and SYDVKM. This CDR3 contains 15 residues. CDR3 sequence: CASRTSGGNYNEQFF. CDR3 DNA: TGTGCCAGCAGGACCTCAGGGGGAAACTACAATGAGCAGTTCTTC.

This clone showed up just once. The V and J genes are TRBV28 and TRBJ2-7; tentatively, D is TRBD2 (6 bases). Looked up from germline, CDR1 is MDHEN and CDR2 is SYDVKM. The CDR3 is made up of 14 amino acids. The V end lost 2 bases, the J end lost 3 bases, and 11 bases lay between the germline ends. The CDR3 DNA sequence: TGTGCCAGCAGTTTAATTAGCGGCCACTACGAGCAGTACTTC. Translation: CASSLISGHYEQYF.

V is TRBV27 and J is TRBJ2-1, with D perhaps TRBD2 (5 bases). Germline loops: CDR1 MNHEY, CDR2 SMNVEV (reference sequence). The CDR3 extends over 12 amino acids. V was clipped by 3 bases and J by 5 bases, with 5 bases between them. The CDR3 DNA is TGTGCCAGCAGTTTCGGGGACAATGAGCAGTTCTTC. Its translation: CASSFGDNEQFF.

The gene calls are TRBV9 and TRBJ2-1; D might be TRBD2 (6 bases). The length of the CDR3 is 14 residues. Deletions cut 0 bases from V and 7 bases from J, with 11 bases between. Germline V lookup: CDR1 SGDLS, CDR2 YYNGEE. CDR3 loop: CASSVAAGNNEQFF. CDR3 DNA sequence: TGTGCCAGCAGCGTAGCTGCGGGAAATAATGAGCAGTTCTTC.

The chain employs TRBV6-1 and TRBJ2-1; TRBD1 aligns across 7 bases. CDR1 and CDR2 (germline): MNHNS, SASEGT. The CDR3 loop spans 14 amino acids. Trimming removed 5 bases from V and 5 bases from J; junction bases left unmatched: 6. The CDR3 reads CASSNDRVHNEQFF. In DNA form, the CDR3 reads TGTGCCAGCAGTAACGACAGGGTCCACAATGAGCAGTTCTTC.

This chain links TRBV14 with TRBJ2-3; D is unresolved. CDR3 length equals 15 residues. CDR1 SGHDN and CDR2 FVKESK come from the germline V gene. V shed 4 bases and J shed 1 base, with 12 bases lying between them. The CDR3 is CASSLLERRTDTQYF. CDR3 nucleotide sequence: TGTGCCAGCAGCCTTCTGGAGCGACGCACAGATACGCAGTATTTT.

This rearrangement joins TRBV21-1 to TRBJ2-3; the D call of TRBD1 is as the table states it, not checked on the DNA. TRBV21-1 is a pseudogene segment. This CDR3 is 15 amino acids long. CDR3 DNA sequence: TGTGCCAGCAGCAACGCGCTGACAGGGGCAGATACGCAGTATTTT. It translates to CASSNALTGADTQYF.

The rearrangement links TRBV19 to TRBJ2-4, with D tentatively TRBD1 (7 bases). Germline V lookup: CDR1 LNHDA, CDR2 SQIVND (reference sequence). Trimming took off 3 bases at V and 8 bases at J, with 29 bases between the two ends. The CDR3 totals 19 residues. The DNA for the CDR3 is TGTGCCAGTAGTATTCTTGCGGGGACAGCACAGGATTTCTGGGACATTCAGTACTTC. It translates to CASSILAGTAQDFWDIQYF.

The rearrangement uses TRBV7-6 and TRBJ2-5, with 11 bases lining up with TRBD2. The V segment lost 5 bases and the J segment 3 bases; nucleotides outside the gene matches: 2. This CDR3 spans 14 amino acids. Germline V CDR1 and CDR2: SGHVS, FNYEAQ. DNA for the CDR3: TGTGCCAGCAGCCCTAGCGGGAGGAAAGAGACCCAGTACTTC. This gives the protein CASSPSGRKETQYF.

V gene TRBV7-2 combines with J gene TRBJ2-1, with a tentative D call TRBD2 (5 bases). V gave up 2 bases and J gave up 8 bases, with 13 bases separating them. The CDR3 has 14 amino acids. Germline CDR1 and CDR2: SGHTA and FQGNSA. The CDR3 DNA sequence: TGTGCCAGCAGCTTAAAGGACTTCCGGGATGAGCAGTTCTTC. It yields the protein CASSLKDFRDEQFF.